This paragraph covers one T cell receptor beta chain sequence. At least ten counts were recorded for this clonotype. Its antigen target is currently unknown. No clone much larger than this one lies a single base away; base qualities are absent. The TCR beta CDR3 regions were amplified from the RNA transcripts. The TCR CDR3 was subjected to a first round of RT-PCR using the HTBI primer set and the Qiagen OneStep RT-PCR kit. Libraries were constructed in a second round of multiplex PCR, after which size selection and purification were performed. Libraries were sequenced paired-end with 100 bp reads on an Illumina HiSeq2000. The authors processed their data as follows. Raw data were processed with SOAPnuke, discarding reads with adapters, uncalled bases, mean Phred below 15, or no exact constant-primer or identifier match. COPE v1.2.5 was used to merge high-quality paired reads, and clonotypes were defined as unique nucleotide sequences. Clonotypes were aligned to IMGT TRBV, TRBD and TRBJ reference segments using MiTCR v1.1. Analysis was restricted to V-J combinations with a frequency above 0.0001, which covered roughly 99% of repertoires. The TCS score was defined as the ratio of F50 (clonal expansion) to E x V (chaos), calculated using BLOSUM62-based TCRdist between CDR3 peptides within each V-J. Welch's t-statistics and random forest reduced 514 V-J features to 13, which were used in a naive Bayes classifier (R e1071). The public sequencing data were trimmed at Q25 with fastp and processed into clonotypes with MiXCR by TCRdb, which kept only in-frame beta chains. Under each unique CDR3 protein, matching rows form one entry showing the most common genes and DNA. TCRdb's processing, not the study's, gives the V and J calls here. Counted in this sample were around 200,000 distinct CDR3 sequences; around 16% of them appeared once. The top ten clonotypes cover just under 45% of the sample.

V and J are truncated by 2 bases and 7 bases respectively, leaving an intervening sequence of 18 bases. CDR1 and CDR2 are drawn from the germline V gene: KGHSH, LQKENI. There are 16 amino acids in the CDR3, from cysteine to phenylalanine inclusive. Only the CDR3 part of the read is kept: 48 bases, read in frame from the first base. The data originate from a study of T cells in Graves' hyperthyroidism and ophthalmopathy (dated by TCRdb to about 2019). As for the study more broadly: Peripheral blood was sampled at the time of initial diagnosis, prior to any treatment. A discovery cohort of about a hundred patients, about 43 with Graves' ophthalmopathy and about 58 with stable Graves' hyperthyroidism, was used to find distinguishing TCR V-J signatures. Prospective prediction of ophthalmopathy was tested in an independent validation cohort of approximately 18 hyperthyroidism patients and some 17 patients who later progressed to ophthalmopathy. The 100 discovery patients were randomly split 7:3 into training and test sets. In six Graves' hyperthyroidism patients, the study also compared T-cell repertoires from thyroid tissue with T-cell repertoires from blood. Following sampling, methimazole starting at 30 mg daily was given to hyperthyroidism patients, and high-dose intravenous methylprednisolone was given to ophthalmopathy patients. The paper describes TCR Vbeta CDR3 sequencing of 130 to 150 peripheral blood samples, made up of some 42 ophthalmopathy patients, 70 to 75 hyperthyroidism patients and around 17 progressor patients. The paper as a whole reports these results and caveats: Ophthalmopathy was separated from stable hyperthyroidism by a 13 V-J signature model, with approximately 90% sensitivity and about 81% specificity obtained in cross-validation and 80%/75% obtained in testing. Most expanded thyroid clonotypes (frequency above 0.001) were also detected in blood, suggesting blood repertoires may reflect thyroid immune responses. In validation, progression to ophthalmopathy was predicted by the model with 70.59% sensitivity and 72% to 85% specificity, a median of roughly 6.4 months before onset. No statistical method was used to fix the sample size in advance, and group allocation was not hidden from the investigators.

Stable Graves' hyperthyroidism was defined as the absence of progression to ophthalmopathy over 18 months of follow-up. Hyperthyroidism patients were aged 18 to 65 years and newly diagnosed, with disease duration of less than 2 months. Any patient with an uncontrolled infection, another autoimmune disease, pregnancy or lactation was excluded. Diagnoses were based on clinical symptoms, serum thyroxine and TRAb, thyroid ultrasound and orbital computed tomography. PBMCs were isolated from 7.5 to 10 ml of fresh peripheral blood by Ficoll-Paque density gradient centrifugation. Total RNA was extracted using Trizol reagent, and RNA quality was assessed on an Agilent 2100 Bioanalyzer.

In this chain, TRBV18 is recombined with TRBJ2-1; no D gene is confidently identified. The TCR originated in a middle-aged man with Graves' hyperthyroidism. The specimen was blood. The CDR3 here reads CASSPGVGRDGNEQFF. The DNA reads TGTGCCAGCTCACCAGGAGTCGGCCGAGATGGGAATGAGCAGTTCTTC.